This entry lists 27 T cell receptor beta chains sequenced from one sample in a study of Graves' ophthalmopathy and Graves' hyperthyroidism. Amplification of the TCR beta CDR3 regions used RNA transcripts (as template). Second-round multiplex PCR came after a first-round RT-PCR that employed HTBI primers. TCRdb used MiXCR to reprocess the multiplex PCR reads, holding one entry per CDR3 protein. The sample consists of about 1.1 million distinct CDR3 sequences, 35% to 45% of them appearing once. The sequenced sample was peripheral blood or thyroid tissue (not recorded which). Receptors were obtained from an adult man with Graves' hyperthyroidism.

This clonotype appeared a few times. The genes are TRBV3-1 and TRBJ1-2; D not resolved. The CDR3 covers 16 residues. The germline V gene encodes CDR1 LGHDT and CDR2 YNNKEL (reference sequence). V was clipped by 1 base and J by 6 bases, with 18 bases between them. The CDR3 DNA reads TGTGCCAGCAGCCAAGGCCTGATAAGATTCTTGGATGGCTACACCTTC. Translation gives CASSQGLIRFLDGYTF.

The gene calls are TRBV4-3 and TRBJ2-7; 8 positions match TRBD1. Trimming at V came to 1 base and at J to 7 bases, leaving 12 bases not matched to a gene. The CDR3 spans 16 residues. Germline V gene sequence: CDR1 LGHNA, CDR2 YSLEER. CDR3: CASSQVFRQGAREQYF. Here the CDR3 DNA reads TGCGCCAGCAGCCAAGTGTTCCGGCAGGGGGCTCGGGAGCAGTACTTC.

This clonotype was counted many times. The chain employs TRBV10-3 and TRBJ1-1, with D perhaps matching TRBD1 (5 bases). The CDR3 is made up of 15 amino acids. The germline V gene has CDR1 ENHRY and CDR2 SYGVKD. V was shortened by 4 bases and J by 9 bases, with 21 bases between the two germline ends. The CDR3 DNA reads TGTGCCATCAGTGCGGGGGGGACCCAAAGGCTTCAAGCTTTCTTT. Protein: CAISAGGTQRLQAFF.

The chain recombines TRBV29-1 with TRBJ2-5; D is perhaps TRBD1 (5 bases). CDR1 and CDR2 (germline): SQVTM, ANQGSEA. The CDR3 has 13 amino acids. The germline V and J ends were trimmed by 8 bases and 0 bases, with 13 bases remaining between them. The CDR3 loop is CSRLLTDQETQYF. CDR3 sequence (DNA): TGCAGCCGATTGCTGACAGACCAAGAGACCCAGTACTTC. Using reference TRBV29-1 and TRBJ2-5 for the parts outside the CDR3, the full variable domain is SAVISQKPSRDICQRGTSLTIQCQVDSQVTMMFWYRQQPGQSLTLIATANQGSEATYESGFVIDKFPISRPNLTFSTLTVSNMSPEDSSIYLCSRLLTDQETQYFGPGTRLLVL.

This sequence joins TRBV6-5 and TRBJ2-7; possibly TRBD2 for D (6 bases). CDR3 length equals 13 residues. Germline lookup yields CDR1 MNHEY and CDR2 SVGAGI. The V and J ends lost 5 bases and 1 base respectively, with 9 bases between them. The CDR3 region is CASSVTRSYEQYF. The CDR3 bases are TGTGCCAGCAGTGTGACTAGATCCTACGAGCAGTACTTC.

This clonotype was seen repeatedly, ten times or more. The V call is TRBV4-3, the J call TRBJ1-1; a weak D match, TRBD1 (5 bases). This CDR3 comprises 14 residues. CDR1 is LGHNA and CDR2 is YSLEER in the germline V gene. Trimming removed 1 base at V and 1 base at J, with 7 bases between. The CDR3 loop is CASSQGRGNTEAFF. Written as DNA, the CDR3 is TGCGCCAGCAGCCAAGGGAGGGGGAACACTGAAGCTTTCTTT.

The chain recombines TRBV15 with TRBJ2-7; the D is unclear. Germline V gives CDR1 LNHNV, CDR2 YYDKDF (reference sequence). This CDR3 spans 19 amino acids. Trimming removed 0 bases at V and 0 bases at J, with 21 bases between. The CDR3 region is CATSRDSRQETLISYEQYF. DNA for the CDR3: TGTGCCACCAGCAGAGATTCCCGGCAGGAGACCCTAATCTCCTACGAGCAGTACTTC.

This clonotype was seen more than once but under ten times. The chain uses TRBV12-3 or TRBV12-4 and TRBJ2-7, with D possibly TRBD1 on 6 matching bases. The CDR3 has 13 residues. V was cut by 3 bases and J by 5 bases, with 11 bases left in between. In DNA form, the CDR3 reads TGTGCCAGCAGTTTCGCAGGGGCGGACGAGCAGTACTTC. Translated: CASSFAGADEQYF.

This chain connects TRBV7-9 to TRBJ1-2; no clear D. In germline, CDR1 is SEHNR, CDR2 FQNEAQ (reference sequence). This CDR3 region has 16 residues. V was trimmed by 3 bases and J by 0 bases, leaving 14 bases between them. This chain's CDR3 is CASSLELTVSNYGYTF. CDR3 coding DNA: TGTGCCAGCAGCTTGGAGTTGACGGTATCTAACTATGGCTACACCTTC.

This clonotype was observed many times. The rearrangement uses TRBV10-3 and TRBJ2-5; TRBD2 matches 7 bases. This CDR3 spans 14 amino acids. J lost 1 base, V lost 10 bases, and 9 bases had no gene match. Per germline, CDR1 ENHRY and CDR2 SYGVKD. In DNA form, the CDR3 reads TGTGCCACCCGATGGGGGGGAAGCCAAGAGACCCAGTACTTC. The encoded protein is CATRWGGSQETQYF.

The chain has TRBV12-3 or TRBV12-4 and TRBJ1-5; a weak D match, TRBD1 (5 bases). The CDR3 runs to 16 residues. Trimming removed 4 bases at V and 1 base at J, with 14 bases between. Here the CDR3 DNA reads TGTGCCAGCAGTTCCCACGGGCAGGGAAGCAATCAGCCCCAGCATTTT. Protein sequence: CASSSHGQGSNQPQHF.

In the case of this clonotype: A much larger clone differs by one base, so this may be a read error. As DNA, the CDR3 is TGTTCCAGCCTCGACAGGGATATTTCACCCCTCCACTTT. Translating it yields CSSLDRDISPLHF. The rearrangement joins TRBV7-8 to TRBJ1-6; 7 bases are a match to TRBD1. The V gene's germline CDR1 is SGHVS and CDR2 FQNEAQ. The CDR3 spans 13 residues.

This clonotype was seen a few times. V gene TRBV30 combines with J gene TRBJ2-7; no reliable D call. V was cut by 2 bases and J by 7 bases, with 12 bases left in between. Germline CDR1 and CDR2: GTSNPN and SVGIG (reference sequence). The CDR3 extends over 12 amino acids. CDR3 region: CAWSPLTREQYF. For the CDR3, the DNA is TGTGCCTGGAGTCCCCTCACCAGGGAGCAGTACTTC.

At least ten counts were recorded for this clonotype. The rearrangement joins TRBV10-3 to TRBJ1-1; D unresolved. Germline V gene data show CDR1 as ENHRY and CDR2 as SYGVKD. CDR3 length: 11 amino acids. Trimming removed 2 bases at V and 7 bases at J, with 5 bases between. CDR3 loop: CAISETHEAFF. CDR3 DNA: TGTGCCATCAGTGAGACTCATGAAGCTTTCTTT.

The table lists this clonotype with a few counts. CDR3 region: CASSLVAGSLDEQYF. The CDR3 DNA follows: TGTGCCAGCAGCTTAGTAGCGGGAAGCCTTGACGAGCAGTACTTC. This chain links TRBV7-3 with TRBJ2-7; TRBD2 matches at 8 bases. Germline loops: CDR1 SGHTA, CDR2 FQGTGA. V lost 2 bases, J lost 5 bases, and 8 bases stayed unmatched. The CDR3 is made up of 15 amino acids. The entire variable domain, with the rest obtained from reference TRBV7-3 and TRBJ2-7, is as follows: GAGVSQTPSNKVTEKGKYVELRCDPISGHTALYWYRQSLGQGPEFLIYFQGTGAADDSGLPNDRFFAVRPEGSVSTLKIQRTERGDSAVYLCASSLVAGSLDEQYFGPGTRLTVT.

Regarding this clonotype: Possible read error: a much larger clone is one base away. This chain connects TRBV19 to TRBJ1-5; no clear D. The CDR3 has 13 residues. The germline V gene has CDR1 LNHDA and CDR2 SQIVND (reference sequence). V lost 9 bases and J lost 7, with 16 bases in between. The DNA of the CDR3 is TGTGCCAGCCGAGAGGCCGGGTTCCAGCCCCAGCATTTT. This codes for CASREAGFQPQHF. Drawing the rest from reference TRBV19 and TRBJ1-5, the complete variable domain is DGGITQSPKYLFRKEGQNVTLSCEQNLNHDAMYWYRQDPGQGLRLIYYSQIVNDFQKGDIAEGYSVSREKKESFPLTVTSAQKNPTAFYLCASREAGFQPQHFGDGTRLSIL.

The rearrangement joins TRBV20-1 to TRBJ1-6; D is possibly TRBD1 (6 bases). The CDR3 length is 17 residues. V lost 0 bases to trimming and J lost 8 bases, with 20 bases between them. CDR1 and CDR2 (germline): DFQATT, SNEGSKA (reference sequence). In DNA, the CDR3 is TGCAGTGCTAGAGATAGGACAGCCGCGAACACCGATTCACCCCTCCACTTT. Its protein product is CSARDRTAANTDSPLHF.

The rearrangement links TRBV5-8 to TRBJ2-7; 12 nucleotides agree with TRBD1. The V and J ends lost 3 bases and 2 bases, in that order; junction bases with no gene match: 3. This CDR3 comprises 15 residues. Germline loops: CDR1 SGHTS, CDR2 YDEGEE. The CDR3 region has the DNA TGTGCCAGCAGCTGGGGACAGGGGGCGGCCTACGAGCAGTACTTC. Translated, it gives CASSWGQGAAYEQYF.

V and J are TRBV15 and TRBJ2-5; TRBD1 matches at 12 bases. This CDR3 comprises 16 residues. Trimming removed 3 bases from V and 3 bases from J; junction bases left unmatched: 5. CDR1 is LNHNV, CDR2 YYDKDF, per germline (reference sequence). Here the CDR3 DNA reads TGTGCCACCAGCAGTACCGGGACAGGGGGCAAAGAGACCCAGTACTTC. Amino acid sequence: CATSSTGTGGKETQYF.

In its sample, this clonotype was seen once. The V and J genes are TRBV25-1 and TRBJ2-6, with 9 bases fitting TRBD1. Germline CDR1 is MGHDK and CDR2 is SYGVNS. The CDR3 is 17 amino acids. V was clipped by 1 base and J by 3 bases; unmatched bases: 4. The CDR3 protein is CASSESQGAIGANVLTF. CDR3 nucleotides: TGTGCCAGCAGTGAATCACAGGGGGCTATTGGGGCCAACGTCCTGACTTTC.

The V gene is TRBV5-1, the J gene TRBJ2-7; TRBD1 matches at 8 bases. Germline V gives CDR1 SGHRS, CDR2 YFSETQ. This CDR3 has 18 amino acids. V dropped 0 bases and J dropped 2; count of bases not matched to a gene: 13. The CDR3 protein is CASSLAFRPGTGTYEQYF. CDR3 DNA: TGCGCCAGCAGCTTGGCCTTTCGCCCGGGGACAGGTACCTACGAGCAGTACTTC.

The V gene is TRBV9, the J gene TRBJ1-2; D uncertain. This CDR3 comprises 14 residues. The germline CDR1 and CDR2 sequences are SGDLS and YYNGEE. V lost 4 bases and J lost 3, with 13 bases in between. The DNA for the CDR3 is TGTGCCAGCAGCCTCGGGATAACAGACTATGGCTACACCTTC. It specifies CASSLGITDYGYTF.

About this clonotype itself: The CDR3 does not end in the conserved phenylalanine or tryptophan, so this is likely a read error. The V call is TRBV5-1, the J call TRBJ2-7; D is uncertain. Germline CDR1 SGHRS, CDR2 YFSETQ. CDR3 length: 11 amino acids. CDR3 amino acids: CASTPSYEQYS. The CDR3 nucleotides are TGTGCCAGCACCCCCTCCTACGAGCAGTACTCC.

This chain uses TRBV7-2 with TRBJ2-7, with 7 bases that match TRBD1. Germline V gene lookup returns CDR1 SGHTA and CDR2 FQGNSA. This CDR3 contains 14 residues. V shed 5 bases, J shed 2 bases, and the junction held 6 bases outside the gene matches. This CDR3 is CASSRRGQAYEQYF. CDR3 nucleotide sequence: TGTGCCAGCAGCCGCCGAGGACAGGCCTACGAGCAGTACTTC. The complete variable domain, with remaining parts taken from reference TRBV7-2 and TRBJ2-7, reads GAGVSQSPSNKVTEKGKDVELRCDPISGHTALYWYRQSLGQGLEFLIYFQGNSAPDKSGLPSDRFSAERTGGSVSTLTIQRTQQEDSAVYLCASSRRGQAYEQYFGPGTRLTVT.

This clonotype was found many times. The V and J genes are TRBV7-9 and TRBJ2-7; a weak D match, TRBD2 (6 bases). The CDR3 totals 14 residues. V lost 1 base and J 4 bases, leaving 11 bases between the germline ends. Germline lookup yields CDR1 SEHNR and CDR2 FQNEAQ (reference sequence). The CDR3 region is CASSLGAGWYEQYF. As DNA, the CDR3 is TGTGCCAGCAGCTTAGGCGCGGGGTGGTACGAGCAGTACTTC. Full variable domain (remainder filled in from reference TRBV7-9 and TRBJ2-7): DTGVSQNPRHKITKRGQNVTFRCDPISEHNRLYWYRQTLGQGPEFLTYFQNEAQLEKSRLLSDRFSAERPKGSFSTLEIQRTEQGDSAMYLCASSLGAGWYEQYFGPGTRLTVT.

This clonotype occurred many times. The rearrangement links TRBV12-3 or TRBV12-4 to TRBJ2-7; D might be TRBD1 (6 bases). This CDR3 has 13 amino acids. V was clipped by 6 bases and J by 2 bases, with 11 bases between them. The CDR3 nucleotides read TGTGCCAGCAGCTTTCAGGGGCCCTACGAGCAGTACTTC. Residues: CASSFQGPYEQYF.

This clonotype was observed a few times. CDR3 loop: CSARDQAYSGNTIYF. In DNA form, the CDR3 reads TGCAGTGCTAGAGACCAGGCGTACTCTGGAAACACCATATATTTT. V usage is TRBV20-1 and J usage is TRBJ1-3; D remains ambiguous. The germline gives CDR1 DFQATT, CDR2 SNEGSKA (reference sequence). Trimming cost V 0 bases and J 0 bases, with 9 bases left between them. The CDR3 sequence is 15 residues long.